What follows are 15 T cell receptor beta chains derived from one specimen sequenced in a study of T cells in Graves' hyperthyroidism and ophthalmopathy. TCR beta CDR3 sequences were amplified from RNA transcripts. A first-round RT-PCR of the TCR CDR3 used the HTBI primer set. TCRdb reprocessed the multiplex PCR reads with MiXCR, giving one entry per CDR3 protein. The repertoire holds a few hundred thousand distinct CDR3 sequences, 15% to 19% seen once, with approximately 7.4% in the top ten. Material for sequencing was blood. Every receptor here comes from a woman in her twenties or thirties with Graves' hyperthyroidism.

A few counts support this clonotype. J is TRBJ2-1 and V is TRBV2, with 10 nucleotides matching TRBD2. The CDR3 is 18 residues long. CDR1 SNHLY and CDR2 FYNNEI come from the germline V gene. J was trimmed by 10 bases and V by 6 bases; bases with no gene match: 21. As DNA, the CDR3 is TGTGCCAGCAGCTCCCAGGGTAGCGGGAGGCTCTCCGCGAAAGAGCAGTTCTTC. This codes for CASSSQGSGRLSAKEQFF.

CDR3 coding DNA: TGTGCCAGCAGCCTCAATAACCTCCACAATGAGCAGTTCTTC. Translation: CASSLNNLHNEQFF. The V call is TRBV5-5, the J call TRBJ2-1; no reliable D call. The germline V gene has CDR1 SGHKS and CDR2 YYEKEE (reference sequence). V was pared by 4 bases and J by 5 bases, with 13 bases between. The length of the CDR3 is 14 residues. Combining the CDR3 with reference TRBV5-5 and TRBJ2-1 gives the whole variable domain DAGVTQSPTHLIKTRGQQVTLRCSPISGHKSVSWYQQVLGQGPQFIFQYYEKEERGRGNFPDRFSARQFPNYSSELNVNALLLGDSALYLCASSLNNLHNEQFFGPGTRLTVL.

This clonotype showed up many times. The chain is built from TRBV7-2 and TRBJ2-5; D might be TRBD1 (6 bases). This CDR3 is 14 amino acids long. Trimming took off 4 bases at V and 5 bases at J, with 14 bases between the two ends. Germline V gene lookup returns CDR1 SGHTA and CDR2 FQGNSA. The CDR3 coding sequence is TGTGCCAGCAGCTCGGCGAGGGGGATGGAGACCCAGTACTTC. Its protein is CASSSARGMETQYF.

The chain links TRBV10-2 to TRBJ1-3; D possibly corresponds to TRBD1 (6 bases). The V gene's germline CDR1 is WSHSY and CDR2 SAAADI. V shed 10 bases and J shed 0 bases, with 13 bases lying between them. CDR3 size: 14 residues. The CDR3 protein is CATSDRISGNTIYF. The CDR3 DNA reads TGCGCCACCTCGGACAGAATCTCTGGAAACACCATATATTTT.

This clonotype occurred many times. This rearrangement joins TRBV3-1 to TRBJ2-2; 8 nucleotides align to TRBD1. This CDR3 spans 15 amino acids. Germline CDR1 and CDR2: LGHDT and YNNKEL (reference sequence). V was pared by 3 bases and J by 4 bases, with 4 bases of the junction left unmatched. The CDR3 protein is CASSHDRGGTGELFF. The CDR3 DNA follows: TGTGCCAGCAGCCACGACAGGGGTGGCACCGGGGAGCTGTTTTTT.

This clonotype was counted at least ten times. The chain employs TRBV20-1 and TRBJ1-4; tentative D call: TRBD1 (5 bases). CDR3 length: 16 amino acids. The V end was cut by 0 bases, the J end by 0 bases, with 11 bases between. Germline CDR1 reads DFQATT; CDR2 reads SNEGSKA (reference sequence). The CDR3 loop is CSARDPGRTTNEKLFF. In nucleotides, the CDR3 is TGCAGTGCTAGAGATCCGGGACGAACAACTAATGAAAAACTGTTTTTT.

This chain uses TRBV6-2 or TRBV6-3 with TRBJ2-5; D remains unclear. The CDR3 totals 17 residues. The germline CDR1 and CDR2 sequences are MNHEY and SVGEGT. V shed 6 bases and J shed 1 base, with 21 bases lying between them. CDR3 residues: CASRAKLDGRSQETQYF. In DNA, the CDR3 is TGTGCCAGCAGGGCCAAGTTGGACGGACGAAGCCAAGAGACCCAGTACTTC.

This clonotype was counted at least ten times. The CDR3 DNA is TGTGCCATCAGCGCGACAGGCTCTGATTATTCCCAGCATTTT. This codes for CAISATGSDYSQHF. The chain recombines TRBV10-3 with TRBJ1-5; D possibly corresponds to TRBD1 (6 bases). Germline assignment: CDR1 ENHRY and CDR2 SYGVKD. V was trimmed by 6 bases and J by 11 bases, leaving 20 bases between them. The CDR3 covers 14 residues.

This clonotype was recorded at least ten times. The chain employs TRBV20-1 and TRBJ2-7; 9 bases are shared with TRBD1. The CDR3 has 13 amino acids. CDR1 and CDR2 from the germline V gene are DFQATT and SNEGSKA (reference sequence). After removal of 5 bases from V and 4 bases from J, the junction contained 6 bases not matched to a gene. The CDR3, as DNA: TGCAGTGCTCCGGACAGGGGCAGTTACGAGCAGTACTTC. Its translation is CSAPDRGSYEQYF.

This clonotype was seen many times. The chain links TRBV7-2 to TRBJ1-4; 8 bases align to TRBD1. Per the germline V gene, CDR1 is SGHTA and CDR2 is FQGNSA. The CDR3 consists of 15 residues. Trimming took 2 bases from V and 5 from J; bases not matched to a gene: 4. CDR3 in DNA: TGTGCCAGCAGCTTATGGGACAGGACAAATGAAAAACTGTTTTTT. Its translation: CASSLWDRTNEKLFF.

The chain recombines TRBV14 with TRBJ2-1; D possibly matches TRBD1 or TRBD2 (5 bases each). Deletions cut 0 bases from V and 2 bases from J, with 14 bases between. This CDR3 comprises 17 residues. Per the germline V gene, CDR1 is SGHDN and CDR2 is FVKESK. The CDR3 sequence is CASSQDRTRDPYNEQFF. CDR3 in DNA: TGTGCCAGCAGCCAAGACAGGACAAGGGACCCCTACAATGAGCAGTTCTTC.

V gene TRBV5-6 combines with J gene TRBJ2-1, with TRBD2 matching over 7 bases. The CDR3 covers 15 residues. V shed 1 base, J shed 5 bases, and the junction held 6 bases outside the gene matches. Germline values: CDR1 SGHDT, CDR2 YYEEEE. CDR3 bases: TGTGCCAGCAGCTTGCCTAGCGGAAACCACAATGAGCAGTTCTTC. Amino acids: CASSLPSGNHNEQFF.

The chain employs TRBV4-1 and TRBJ1-1; D may be TRBD1 (5 bases). Trimming took 5 bases from V and 3 from J, leaving 13 bases between them. This CDR3 has 14 amino acids. The germline CDR1 and CDR2 sequences are MGHRA and YSYEKL. The CDR3 spells CASSGGGTDTEAFF. Here the CDR3 DNA reads TGCGCCAGCAGCGGGGGAGGGACGGACACTGAAGCTTTCTTT.

The CDR3 reads CASSLALTEKLFF. In DNA, the CDR3 is TGTGCCAGCAGCTTAGCGCTAACGGAAAAACTGTTTTTT. V and J are TRBV7-9 and TRBJ1-4; no reliable D call. The CDR3 has 13 residues. Germline V CDR1 and CDR2: SEHNR, FQNEAQ (reference sequence). Trimming removed 0 bases from V and 8 bases from J, with 7 bases in between.

This clonotype was seen more than once but under ten times. The chain recombines TRBV20-1 with TRBJ1-1; possibly TRBD1 for D (6 bases). Looked up from germline, CDR1 is DFQATT and CDR2 is SNEGSKA (reference sequence). The CDR3 has 13 amino acids. V was clipped by 3 bases and J by 5 bases, with 13 bases between them. The CDR3 nucleotides are TGCAGTGCTAGGGGGGGTCAGGGGACTGAAGCTTTCTTT. It is translated as CSARGGQGTEAFF.